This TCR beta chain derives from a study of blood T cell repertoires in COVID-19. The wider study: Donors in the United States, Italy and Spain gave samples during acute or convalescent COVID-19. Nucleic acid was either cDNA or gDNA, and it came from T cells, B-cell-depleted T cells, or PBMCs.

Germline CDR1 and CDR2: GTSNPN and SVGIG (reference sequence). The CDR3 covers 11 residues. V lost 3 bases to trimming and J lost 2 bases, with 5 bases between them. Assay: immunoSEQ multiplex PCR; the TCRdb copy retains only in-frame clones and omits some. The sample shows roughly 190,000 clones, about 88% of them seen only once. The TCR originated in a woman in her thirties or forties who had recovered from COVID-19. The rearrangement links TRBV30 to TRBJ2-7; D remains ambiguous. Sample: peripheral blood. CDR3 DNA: TGTGCCTGGAGGACAACCTACGAGCAGTACTTC. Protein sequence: CAWRTTYEQYF.